This T cell receptor (beta chain) was captured by sequencing in a study of T cell responses to AZD1222 COVID-19 vaccine. Study results and limitations: Clonal diversity was possibly underestimated, and the donors were mostly white British, with more females. Spike-wide coverage was observed for vaccine-associated CD4 TCRs, with dominant responses at 160-218 and 743-854. Only a handful of people who got AZD1222 tested seropositive at baseline.

The table came from immunoSEQ multiplex PCR; TCRdb's copy has only in-frame clones and leaves some out. The sample contains more than 95,000 clones, roughly nine tenths of which appear only once. The J segment lost 4 bases and the V segment lost 4 bases, leaving 13 bases of the junction unmatched. This CDR3 comprises 17 residues. Germline V CDR1 and CDR2: SNHLY, FYNNEI. Remarks on this clone: What it binds is not known.

The chain couples TRBV2 to TRBJ1-2, with 9 bases identical to TRBD1. This receptor was identified in an adult in good health. The material sequenced was peripheral blood, taken on day 0 of AZD1222 vaccination. The CDR3 bases are TGTGCCAGCAGTGCTTCAAGGACAGGGGAAGGGGCCTATGGCTACACCTTC. It specifies CASSASRTGEGAYGYTF.